A selection of T cell receptor beta chains follows, all from one sample in a study of beta chain features in type 1 diabetes. Generated by immunoSEQ multiplex PCR, the TCRdb table keeps only in-frame clones and is missing some. The sample includes 600,000 to 750,000 clones, under 15% seen only once; the top ten take 0.09% to 0.15%. Sequenced material: naive CD4+ T cells from blood. These receptors came from a man aged 25-45 years with type 1 diabetes. Both conserved end residues are part of each CDR3. The D gene is left open where the match is weak. Expanded clones get a size class; other rows say once, few or many, or leave the size out.

clone_size: few; d_call: -; j_call: TRBJ2-7; v_call: TRBV5-1; cdr3_aa: CASSFADSREQYF; cdr3_nt: TGCGCCAGCAGCTTCGCGGACTCCAGGGAGCAGTACTTC
clone_size: -; d_call: -; j_call: TRBJ2-1; v_call: TRBV7-9; cdr3_aa: CASSSNWDVKEQFF; cdr3_nt: TGTGCCAGCAGCTCTAATTGGGACGTAAAGGAGCAGTTCTTC
clone_size: few; d_call: -; j_call: TRBJ1-1; v_call: TRBV7-9; cdr3_aa: CASRPGAFF; cdr3_nt: TGTGCCAGCAGGCCGGGAGCTTTCTTT
clone_size: -; d_call: TRBD2; j_call: TRBJ2-1; v_call: TRBV4-2; cdr3_aa: CASSPRSGDHNEQFF; cdr3_nt: TGTGCCAGCAGCCCACGGAGCGGGGACCACAATGAGCAGTTCTTC
clone_size: -; d_call: -; j_call: TRBJ2-7; v_call: TRBV2; cdr3_aa: CASLGVDFSGGRPYEQYF; cdr3_nt: TGTGCCAGCTTAGGGGTGGATTTCTCAGGAGGGCGCCCCTACGAGCAGTACTTC
clone_size: few; d_call: -; j_call: TRBJ2-3; v_call: TRBV10-3; cdr3_aa: CAISERTVTDTQYF; cdr3_nt: TGTGCCATCAGTGAAAGGACAGTCACAGATACGCAGTATTTT
clone_size: few; d_call: -; j_call: TRBJ1-3; v_call: TRBV7-3; cdr3_aa: CASSLGGSGNTIYF; cdr3_nt: TGTGCCAGCAGCTTAGGCGGCTCTGGAAACACCATATATTTT
clone_size: -; d_call: -; j_call: TRBJ1-2; v_call: TRBV27; cdr3_aa: CASSPLSNYGYTF; cdr3_nt: TGTGCCAGCAGTCCCTTATCTAACTATGGCTACACCTTC
clone_size: few; d_call: -; j_call: TRBJ1-4; v_call: TRBV7-9; cdr3_aa: CASSLQGRGDEKLFF; cdr3_nt: TGTGCCAGCAGCTTGCAGGGCCGCGGGGATGAAAAACTGTTTTTT
clone_size: -; d_call: -; j_call: TRBJ2-7; v_call: TRBV11-3; cdr3_aa: CASSLDGAGYEQYF; cdr3_nt: TGTGCCAGCAGCTTAGATGGGGCAGGCTACGAGCAGTACTTC
clone_size: -; d_call: TRBD1; j_call: TRBJ1-6; v_call: TRBV5-1; cdr3_aa: CASSSTGARSSYNSPLHF; cdr3_nt: TGCGCCAGCAGCTCGACAGGGGCCCGGAGCTCCTATAATTCACCCCTCCACTTT
clone_size: few; d_call: TRBD1; j_call: TRBJ2-2; v_call: TRBV2; cdr3_aa: CASSFNPGQGVGELFF; cdr3_nt: TGTGCCAGCAGTTTTAACCCGGGACAGGGAGTGGGGGAGCTGTTTTTT
clone_size: -; d_call: -; j_call: TRBJ2-3; v_call: TRBV9; cdr3_aa: CASSVDVGGQDTQYF; cdr3_nt: TGTGCCAGCAGCGTGGACGTCGGGGGTCAAGATACGCAGTATTTT
clone_size: few; d_call: TRBD1; j_call: TRBJ1-6; v_call: TRBV25-1; cdr3_aa: CASSDPGGSSPLHF; cdr3_nt: TGTGCCAGCAGTGATCCAGGGGGGAGCTCACCCCTCCACTTT
clone_size: -; d_call: TRBD2; j_call: TRBJ2-7; v_call: TRBV6-5; cdr3_aa: CASSSAAGDYEQYF; cdr3_nt: TGTGCCAGCAGTAGCGCCGCGGGGGACTACGAGCAGTACTTC
clone_size: few; d_call: -; j_call: TRBJ1-4; v_call: TRBV2; cdr3_aa: CASRETETNEKLFF; cdr3_nt: TGTGCCAGCAGGGAGACAGAGACTAATGAAAAACTGTTTTTT
clone_size: -; d_call: -; j_call: TRBJ2-1; v_call: TRBV28; cdr3_aa: CASSFGVARGLYNEQFF; cdr3_nt: TGTGCCAGCAGTTTTGGGGTAGCGCGGGGTCTTTACAATGAGCAGTTCTTC
clone_size: few; d_call: -; j_call: TRBJ2-3; v_call: TRBV14; cdr3_aa: CASSQRLDTQYF; cdr3_nt: TGTGCCAGCAGCCAAAGGCTCGATACGCAGTATTTT
clone_size: few; d_call: TRBD1; j_call: TRBJ1-1; v_call: TRBV7-9; cdr3_aa: CASSRKRQGVPEAFF; cdr3_nt: TGTGCCAGCAGCCGGAAGAGACAGGGTGTGCCTGAAGCTTTCTTT
clone_size: -; d_call: -; j_call: TRBJ2-5; v_call: TRBV18; cdr3_aa: CASSPPSRERETQYF; cdr3_nt: TGTGCCAGCTCACCACCGAGCAGGGAGAGAGAGACCCAGTACTTC
clone_size: -; d_call: -; j_call: TRBJ1-5; v_call: TRBV9; cdr3_aa: CASSVLASGLQPQHF; cdr3_nt: TGTGCCAGCAGCGTCCTAGCCTCGGGCCTTCAGCCCCAGCATTTT
clone_size: few; d_call: -; j_call: TRBJ1-2; v_call: TRBV9; cdr3_aa: CASSVEPQGDYGYTF; cdr3_nt: TGTGCCAGCAGCGTAGAACCACAGGGCGACTATGGCTACACCTTC
clone_size: -; d_call: -; j_call: TRBJ2-7; v_call: TRBV19; cdr3_aa: CARVDSSYEQYF; cdr3_nt: TGTGCCAGGGTGGACAGCTCCTACGAGCAGTACTTC
clone_size: few; d_call: TRBD1; j_call: TRBJ1-5; v_call: TRBV10-3; cdr3_aa: CAISTDRDYQPQHF; cdr3_nt: TGTGCCATCAGTACCGACAGGGATTATCAGCCCCAGCATTTT
clone_size: few; d_call: -; j_call: TRBJ1-5; v_call: TRBV7-2; cdr3_aa: CASSLSGWGQPQHF; cdr3_nt: TGTGCCAGCAGCTTATCAGGGTGGGGTCAGCCCCAGCATTTT
clone_size: -; d_call: -; j_call: TRBJ1-5; v_call: TRBV19; cdr3_aa: CASGDRINQPQHF; cdr3_nt: TGTGCCAGTGGCGACAGAATCAATCAGCCCCAGCATTTT
clone_size: few; d_call: -; j_call: TRBJ1-1; v_call: TRBV19; cdr3_aa: CASTRMNTEAFF; cdr3_nt: TGTGCCAGTACACGGATGAACACTGAAGCTTTCTTT
clone_size: -; d_call: TRBD1; j_call: TRBJ1-1; v_call: TRBV14; cdr3_aa: CASSQRTGEGPGEAFF; cdr3_nt: TGTGCCAGCAGCCAGAGGACAGGGGAAGGACCGGGTGAAGCTTTCTTT
clone_size: few; d_call: TRBD1; j_call: TRBJ1-2; v_call: TRBV6-5; cdr3_aa: CASSSGQNYGYTF; cdr3_nt: TGTGCCAGCAGTTCGGGACAGAACTATGGCTACACCTTC
clone_size: -; d_call: -; j_call: TRBJ2-5; v_call: TRBV6-5; cdr3_aa: CASSYGLSQETQYF; cdr3_nt: TGTGCCAGCAGTTACGGGCTATCACAAGAGACCCAGTACTTC
clone_size: few; d_call: -; j_call: TRBJ1-2; v_call: TRBV15; cdr3_aa: CATSRGSRTADYGYTF; cdr3_nt: TGTGCCACCAGCAGAGGCTCTAGAACGGCAGACTATGGCTACACCTTC
clone_size: -; d_call: -; j_call: TRBJ1-6; v_call: TRBV9; cdr3_aa: CASSSATGIDNSPLHF; cdr3_nt: TGTGCCAGCAGCTCCGCAACAGGGATTGATAATTCACCCCTCCACTTT
clone_size: -; d_call: -; j_call: TRBJ2-2; v_call: TRBV21-1; cdr3_aa: CASSIRQSSNTGELFF; cdr3_nt: TGTGCCAGCAGCATACGACAGAGCTCGAACACCGGGGAGCTGTTTTTT
clone_size: -; d_call: -; j_call: TRBJ2-3; v_call: TRBV27; cdr3_aa: CASSPRPDTQYF; cdr3_nt: TGTGCCAGCAGTCCACGTCCAGATACGCAGTATTTT
clone_size: -; d_call: -; j_call: TRBJ2-2; v_call: TRBV5-1; cdr3_aa: CASSLSSLQAGELFF; cdr3_nt: TGCGCCAGCAGCTTGTCTAGCCTCCAGGCCGGGGAGCTGTTTTTT
clone_size: -; d_call: -; j_call: TRBJ1-4; v_call: TRBV25-1; cdr3_aa: CASSDRGANEKLFF; cdr3_nt: TGTGCCAGCAGTGACCGGGGGGCTAATGAAAAACTGTTTTTT
clone_size: -; d_call: TRBD1; j_call: TRBJ1-2; v_call: TRBV6-4; cdr3_aa: CASSYGTGLGYGYTF; cdr3_nt: TGTGCCAGCAGTTACGGGACAGGTCTCGGCTATGGCTACACCTTC
clone_size: -; d_call: -; j_call: TRBJ2-3; v_call: TRBV9; cdr3_aa: CASSGTNRVSDTQYF; cdr3_nt: TGTGCCAGCAGCGGTACGAACAGGGTGTCAGATACGCAGTATTTT
clone_size: few; d_call: -; j_call: TRBJ1-2; v_call: TRBV18; cdr3_aa: CASSPQGRRGGPYGYTF; cdr3_nt: TGTGCCAGCTCGCCGCAGGGGCGCCGCGGGGGACCATATGGCTACACCTTC
clone_size: few; d_call: -; j_call: TRBJ2-7; v_call: TRBV9; cdr3_aa: CASSVGTEREQYF; cdr3_nt: TGTGCCAGCAGCGTAGGGACAGAAAGAGAGCAGTACTTC
clone_size: -; d_call: -; j_call: TRBJ2-1; v_call: TRBV6-1; cdr3_aa: CASFQWMQFF; cdr3_nt: TGTGCCAGCTTTCAATGGATGCAGTTCTTC
clone_size: few; d_call: -; j_call: TRBJ2-5; v_call: TRBV19; cdr3_aa: CASSIESQETQYF; cdr3_nt: TGTGCCAGTAGTATAGAGAGCCAAGAGACCCAGTACTTC
clone_size: few; d_call: -; j_call: TRBJ2-2; v_call: TRBV7-2; cdr3_aa: CASSFKGVNTGELFF; cdr3_nt: TGTGCCAGCAGCTTTAAGGGGGTTAACACCGGGGAGCTGTTTTTT
clone_size: -; d_call: -; j_call: TRBJ1-3; v_call: TRBV5-4; cdr3_aa: CASSSVSSGNTIYF; cdr3_nt: TGTGCCAGCAGCTCAGTAAGCTCTGGAAACACCATATATTTT
clone_size: few; d_call: -; j_call: TRBJ1-2; v_call: TRBV29-1; cdr3_aa: CSVVTGNYGYTF; cdr3_nt: TGCAGCGTTGTGACGGGAAACTATGGCTACACCTTC
clone_size: few; d_call: TRBD1; j_call: TRBJ1-2; v_call: TRBV25-1; cdr3_aa: CASSELPGTGGGYTF; cdr3_nt: TGTGCCAGCAGTGAACTTCCCGGGACAGGGGGTGGCTACACCTTC
clone_size: few; d_call: TRBD1; j_call: TRBJ1-6; v_call: TRBV29-1; cdr3_aa: CSVGTANSPLHF; cdr3_nt: TGCAGCGTAGGGACAGCGAATTCACCCCTCCACTTT
clone_size: -; d_call: -; j_call: TRBJ1-2; v_call: TRBV7-2; cdr3_aa: CASSVTGSGYGYTF; cdr3_nt: TGTGCCAGCAGCGTAACGGGCTCCGGCTATGGCTACACCTTC
clone_size: -; d_call: -; j_call: TRBJ2-1; v_call: TRBV6-4; cdr3_aa: CASSDRGYEQFF; cdr3_nt: TGTGCCAGCAGTGACAGGGGCTATGAGCAGTTCTTC
clone_size: -; d_call: TRBD2; j_call: TRBJ2-1; v_call: TRBV4-2; cdr3_aa: CASSQGLGGGANEQFF; cdr3_nt: TGTGCCAGCAGCCAAGGCCTCGGCGGGGGGGCCAATGAGCAGTTCTTC
clone_size: -; d_call: TRBD1; j_call: TRBJ2-6; v_call: TRBV27; cdr3_aa: CASSFLSGQGAGANVLTF; cdr3_nt: TGTGCCAGCAGTTTTCTTTCGGGACAGGGGGCTGGGGCCAACGTCCTGACTTTC
clone_size: -; d_call: TRBD2; j_call: TRBJ2-7; v_call: TRBV7-2; cdr3_aa: CASSPGGLEQYF; cdr3_nt: TGTGCCAGCAGTCCGGGGGGTCTCGAGCAGTACTTC
clone_size: -; d_call: -; j_call: TRBJ2-7; v_call: TRBV7-2; cdr3_aa: CASSPRDGSYEQYF; cdr3_nt: TGTGCCAGCAGCCCGCGGGACGGCTCCTACGAGCAGTACTTC
clone_size: -; d_call: -; j_call: TRBJ1-2; v_call: TRBV7-2; cdr3_aa: CASSLPGPYGYTF; cdr3_nt: TGTGCCAGCAGCCTTCCAGGGCCCTATGGCTACACCTTC
clone_size: -; d_call: -; j_call: TRBJ2-1; v_call: TRBV7-2; cdr3_aa: CASSFLAQALFF; cdr3_nt: TGTGCCAGCAGCTTTCTAGCGCAGGCCTTGTTCTTC
clone_size: -; d_call: -; j_call: TRBJ2-2; v_call: TRBV11-2; cdr3_aa: CASSARYTGELFF; cdr3_nt: TGTGCCAGCAGCGCCCGCTACACCGGGGAGCTGTTTTTT
clone_size: few; d_call: -; j_call: TRBJ2-3; v_call: TRBV7-2; cdr3_aa: CASSSGLPTDTQYF; cdr3_nt: TGTGCCAGCAGCTCGGGACTGCCCACAGATACGCAGTATTTT
clone_size: -; d_call: -; j_call: TRBJ2-5; v_call: TRBV29-1; cdr3_aa: CSVDKTASQETQYF; cdr3_nt: TGCAGCGTAGACAAGACAGCCTCGCAAGAGACCCAGTACTTC
clone_size: few; d_call: TRBD2; j_call: TRBJ2-1; v_call: TRBV5-4; cdr3_aa: CASSFLAGGPDEQFF; cdr3_nt: TGTGCCAGCAGCTTTCTTGCGGGGGGGCCCGATGAGCAGTTCTTC